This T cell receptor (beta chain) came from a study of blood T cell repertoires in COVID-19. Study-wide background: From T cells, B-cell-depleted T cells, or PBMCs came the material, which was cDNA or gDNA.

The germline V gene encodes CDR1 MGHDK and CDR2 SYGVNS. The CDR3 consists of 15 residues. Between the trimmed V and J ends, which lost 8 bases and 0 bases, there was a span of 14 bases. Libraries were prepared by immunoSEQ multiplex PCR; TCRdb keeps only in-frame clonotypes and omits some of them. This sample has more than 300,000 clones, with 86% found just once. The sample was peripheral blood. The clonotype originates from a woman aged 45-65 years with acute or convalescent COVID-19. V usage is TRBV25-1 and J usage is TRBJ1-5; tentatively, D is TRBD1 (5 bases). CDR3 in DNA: TGTGCCAGCTCCCGGACATCTTCTAGCAATCAGCCCCAGCATTTT. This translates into CASSRTSSSNQPQHF. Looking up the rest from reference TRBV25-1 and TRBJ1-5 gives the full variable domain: EADIYQTPRYLVIGTGKKITLECSQTMGHDKMYWYQQDPGMELHLIHYSYGVNSTEKGDLSSESTVSRIRTEHFPLTLESARPSHTSQYLCASSRTSSSNQPQHFGDGTRLSIL.